Below, 23 T cell receptor beta chains from the same sample are listed, as sequenced in a study of vaccination and CD4 T cells after COVID-19. The study sequenced cultured CD4+ T cell DNA using the Oncomine TCR Beta short-read assay. Via MiXCR, TCRdb re-called the PCR reads, giving one row per CDR3 protein. The table has about 15,000 distinct CDR3 sequences, about 73% seen once. Which antigens these TCRs recognize remains unknown. Described treatment: roughly 11-day PBMC culture with coronavirus spike peptide pools or control peptides (ViraFEST assay). Sequenced sample: CD4+ T cells from blood, cultured in vitro. These receptors were obtained from a human donor who had recovered from COVID-19.

Comments on this clonotype: The CDR3 carries no conserved terminal phenylalanine or tryptophan, so it likely arises from a read error. This chain connects TRBV6-1 to TRBJ1-2, with D perhaps TRBD1 (5 bases). V lost 1 base and J 6 bases, leaving 21 bases between the germline ends. Looked up from germline, CDR1 is MNHNS and CDR2 is SASEGT. The CDR3 totals 17 residues. CDR3 sequence: CASSEGYLGRGKDGYTL. The CDR3 DNA reads TGTGCCAGCAGTGAAGGATATTTAGGGAGGGGTAAAGATGGCTACACCCTC.

This sequence joins TRBV27 and TRBJ2-3; 7 bases are a match to TRBD1. Germline V gives CDR1 MNHEY, CDR2 SMNVEV (reference sequence). V was pared by 5 bases and J by 14 bases, with 13 bases of the junction left unmatched. CDR3 length: 13 amino acids. Here the CDR3 DNA reads TGTGCCAGCAGTCCAAACAGACAGGGACGACTGTATTTT. Its translation: CASSPNRQGRLYF.

In its sample, this clonotype was seen once. This chain joins TRBV30 and TRBJ1-6; 7 nucleotides align to TRBD1. V lost 3 bases and J lost 0; bases outside the gene matches: 5. CDR1 is GTSNPN and CDR2 is SVGIG in the germline V gene (reference sequence). The CDR3 runs 16 residues. CDR3 protein: CAWRRQGSSYNSPLHF. Here the CDR3 DNA reads TGTGCCTGGAGAAGACAGGGCAGCTCCTATAATTCACCCCTCCACTTT.

This chain links TRBV6-5 with TRBJ1-5, with D perhaps matching TRBD1 (5 bases). Germline V gene sequence: CDR1 MNHEY, CDR2 SVGAGI. V was shortened by 2 bases and J by 10 bases, with 15 bases between the two germline ends. The CDR3 sequence is 14 residues long. The CDR3 reads CASSYGQGVDPQHF. CDR3 sequence (DNA): TGTGCCAGCAGTTACGGGCAGGGAGTAGACCCCCAGCATTTT.

This chain links TRBV7-6 with TRBJ1-5; D perhaps matches TRBD1 (5 bases). CDR1 is SGHVS and CDR2 is FNYEAQ in the germline V gene. Trimming stripped 7 bases from V and 7 bases from J, with 17 bases between. The CDR3 covers 14 residues. CDR3 DNA sequence: TGTGCCAGCACCCTGCAACCGGGGGGGCAGCCCCAGCATTTT. This gives the protein CASTLQPGGQPQHF.

The rearrangement uses TRBV15 and TRBJ2-4; D call uncertain. Deletions cut 0 bases from V and 3 bases from J, with 15 bases between. The CDR3 consists of 17 residues. Germline assignment: CDR1 LNHNV and CDR2 YYDKDF (reference sequence). CDR3 sequence: CATSRDPPPSGKNIQYF. CDR3 DNA sequence: TGTGCCACCAGCAGAGATCCCCCCCCCTCGGGCAAAAACATTCAGTACTTC.

The chain carries TRBV7-2 and TRBJ1-2, with D perhaps matching TRBD1 (5 bases). The CDR3 loop spans 17 amino acids. V lost 1 base, J lost 5 bases, and 20 bases lay in between. CDR1 and CDR2 (germline): SGHTA, FQGNSA. CDR3 DNA sequence: TGTGCCAGCAGCTTAGGGCTTAACTACGGGACGCCGTATGGCTACACCTTC. Residues: CASSLGLNYGTPYGYTF.

In its sample, this clonotype was seen a few times. The V gene is TRBV20-1, the J gene TRBJ2-3; D ambiguous. Germline CDR1 and CDR2: DFQATT and SNEGSKA (reference sequence). Trimming removed 3 bases from V and 0 bases from J, with 13 bases in between. The CDR3 totals 15 residues. CDR3 DNA sequence: TGCAGTGCTAGTAACGGAGCGAGGAGCACAGATACGCAGTATTTT. Residues: CSASNGARSTDTQYF.

The chain has TRBV28 and TRBJ1-3; D gene ambiguous. Germline CDR1 MDHEN, CDR2 SYDVKM. V dropped 5 bases and J dropped 0 bases, with 14 bases sitting between them. This CDR3 has 16 residues. The DNA of the CDR3 is TGTGCCAGCAGTGACCCCAGGACCAGCTCTGGAAACACCATATATTTT. Translating gives CASSDPRTSSGNTIYF.

This rearrangement joins TRBV12-3 or TRBV12-4 to TRBJ1-5; a weak D match, TRBD1 (5 bases). The length of the CDR3 is 13 residues. The germline V and J ends were trimmed by 10 bases and 5 bases, with 15 bases remaining between them. The CDR3 sequence: CATKRGRDQPQHF. The CDR3 coding sequence is TGTGCCACCAAGCGGGGGAGGGATCAGCCCCAGCATTTT.

The chain uses TRBV19 and TRBJ1-1, with D perhaps TRBD1 (6 bases). V lost 5 bases and J 7 bases, leaving 17 bases between the germline ends. The CDR3 is 14 amino acids. Germline lookup yields CDR1 LNHDA and CDR2 SQIVND (reference sequence). CDR3 region: CASSDRPGASEAFF. For the CDR3, the DNA is TGTGCCAGTAGTGACCGACCGGGGGCGAGTGAAGCTTTCTTT. Based on the CDR3 plus reference TRBV19 and TRBJ1-1, the full variable domain is DGGITQSPKYLFRKEGQNVTLSCEQNLNHDAMYWYRQDPGQGLRLIYYSQIVNDFQKGDIAEGYSVSREKKESFPLTVTSAQKNPTAFYLCASSDRPGASEAFFGQGTRLTVV.

This clonotype showed up just a few times. This chain links TRBV28 with TRBJ2-5, with 10 nucleotides matching TRBD2. Germline assignment: CDR1 MDHEN and CDR2 SYDVKM. V shed 6 bases, J shed 6 bases, and the junction held 10 bases outside the gene matches. This CDR3 is built from 15 residues. CDR3 in amino acids: CASSYLAGVGKTQYF. The CDR3, as DNA: TGTGCCAGCAGCTATCTAGCGGGAGTGGGTAAGACCCAGTACTTC.

This clonotype has just a few counts. V usage is TRBV6-2 or TRBV6-3 and J usage is TRBJ1-1; 7 bases match TRBD1. The junction had 9 bases not matched to a gene; V was cut back by 7 bases and J by 1 base. Germline-derived CDR1 and CDR2 are MNHEY and SVGEGT. This CDR3 comprises 15 residues. The CDR3: CASNRPGQQNTEAFF. CDR3 coding DNA: TGTGCCAGCAACAGACCGGGACAGCAGAACACTGAAGCTTTCTTT.

Regarding this clonotype: One junction end disagrees with the germline gene, perhaps due to a read error. The chain links TRBV6-1 to TRBJ1-2; D gene uncertain. The germline gives CDR1 MNHNS, CDR2 SASEGT. The CDR3 is 13 residues long. For the CDR3, the DNA is TGTGCCAGCAGCAAGGTTGAGCCCTATGGCTGCACCTTC. As protein: CASSKVEPYGCTF.

V is TRBV24-1 and J is TRBJ2-1; TRBD2 aligns across 10 bases. The CDR3 spans 19 residues. In germline, CDR1 is KGHDR, CDR2 SFDVKD. Losses at the gene ends were 3 bases for V and 4 bases for J; bases not matched to a gene: 14. The CDR3 sequence: CATSDPPGLAGAGYNEQFF. CDR3 sequence (DNA): TGTGCCACCAGTGATCCCCCCGGCCTAGCGGGAGCGGGATACAATGAGCAGTTCTTC.

This clonotype has more than one count but fewer than ten. The rearrangement joins TRBV6-2 or TRBV6-3 to TRBJ1-1, with D maybe TRBD1 (5 bases). Trimming removed 7 bases from V and 5 bases from J, with 17 bases in between. CDR1 and CDR2 from the germline V gene are MNHEY and SVGEGT. The CDR3 loop spans 14 amino acids. The DNA for the CDR3 is TGTGCCAGCACTCCTCTGAGGGGCGGAACTGAAGCTTTCTTT. It specifies CASTPLRGGTEAFF.

This clonotype was observed a few times. CDR3 nucleotides: TGTGCCAGCAGCTTAGGGAAGGCTAGCGGGAGTTTAGAGACCCAGTACTTC. It codes for CASSLGKASGSLETQYF. The chain couples TRBV7-2 to TRBJ2-5; 10 bases are shared with TRBD2. V lost 1 base and J lost 4; bases outside the gene matches: 9. The CDR3 has 17 amino acids. Germline V gives CDR1 SGHTA, CDR2 FQGNSA.

The rearrangement uses TRBV19 and TRBJ1-1; no clear D. This CDR3 contains 13 residues. The V end was cut by 1 base, the J end by 1 base, with 4 bases between. The germline gives CDR1 LNHDA, CDR2 SQIVND (reference sequence). The CDR3 sequence is CASSIGRNTEAFF. The DNA of the CDR3 is TGTGCCAGTAGTATAGGGAGGAACACTGAAGCTTTCTTT.

The genes are TRBV7-3 and TRBJ1-1; 8 bases fit TRBD1. This CDR3 contains 13 residues. The germline gives CDR1 SGHTA, CDR2 FQGTGA. V trimming: 7 bases; J trimming: 5 bases; junction bases outside the gene matches: 6. CDR3 sequence (DNA): TGTGCCAGCAACAGGGGGTTCTTAACTGAAGCTTTCTTT. It is translated as CASNRGFLTEAFF.

The chain is built from TRBV28 and TRBJ2-7; 9 positions match TRBD1. The junction had 7 bases not matched to a gene; V was cut back by 2 bases and J by 5 bases. CDR1 is MDHEN and CDR2 is SYDVKM in the germline V gene. The CDR3 loop spans 15 amino acids. CDR3 nucleotides: TGTGCCAGCAGTTTAACCGGGACAGGGAAACACGAGCAGTACTTC. It specifies CASSLTGTGKHEQYF.

The V gene is TRBV20-1, the J gene TRBJ1-2; the D is unclear. V lost 0 bases, J lost 2 bases, and 10 bases lay in between. The CDR3 has 14 residues. Germline V gene lookup returns CDR1 DFQATT and CDR2 SNEGSKA (reference sequence). The CDR3 is CSARDRGVNYGYTF. CDR3 in DNA: TGCAGTGCTAGAGATCGGGGAGTGAACTATGGCTACACCTTC.

The rearrangement links TRBV4-3 to TRBJ1-6; no clear D. With 1 base removed from V and 0 bases from J, the gap between germline ends came to 7 bases. Germline V lookup: CDR1 LGHNA, CDR2 YSLEER. The CDR3 covers 16 residues. The CDR3 region is CASSQAPSSYNSPLHF. CDR3 coding DNA: TGCGCCAGCAGCCAAGCTCCGAGCTCCTATAATTCACCCCTCCACTTT.

This chain connects TRBV15 to TRBJ2-7; 8 bases are a match to TRBD1. CDR1 is LNHNV and CDR2 is YYDKDF in the germline V gene (reference sequence). V lost 0 bases and J lost 3; bases outside the gene matches: 7. The CDR3 is made up of 16 amino acids. CDR3 loop: CATSRDPGQGSYEQYF. Written as DNA, the CDR3 is TGTGCCACCAGCAGAGACCCAGGACAGGGAAGCTACGAGCAGTACTTC.